Below, 4 T cell receptor beta chains from the same sample are listed, as sequenced in a study of blood T cell repertoires in COVID-19. Assay: immunoSEQ multiplex PCR; the TCRdb copy retains only in-frame clones and omits some. The table shows roughly 200,000 clones, with roughly 85% occurring only once. Sequencing was carried out using peripheral blood. Receptors originate from a woman aged 55-69 years with acute or convalescent COVID-19.

The rearrangement uses TRBV7-9 and TRBJ1-5; no definite D call. Trimming removed 3 bases at V and 5 bases at J, with 8 bases between. The CDR3 contains 13 residues. CDR1 is SEHNR and CDR2 is FQNEAQ in the germline V gene (reference sequence). Written as DNA, the CDR3 is TGTGCCAGCAGCTTCAGAGAGGATCAGCCCCAGCATTTT. Protein product: CASSFREDQPQHF.

The chain employs TRBV28 and TRBJ2-7, with 9 bases matching TRBD1. Germline CDR1 MDHEN, CDR2 SYDVKM. This CDR3 has 16 amino acids. The junction had 12 bases not matched to a gene; V was cut back by 4 bases and J by 5 bases. CDR3 DNA sequence: TGTGCCAGCAGTTCCCCCGGGGCGGGGACAGGGAACGAGCAGTACTTC. It translates to CASSSPGAGTGNEQYF.

The chain uses TRBV3-1 (or the pseudogene TRBV3-2) and TRBJ2-1; the match to TRBD2 covers 11 bases. The V and J ends lost 4 bases and 7 bases, in that order; junction bases with no gene match: 6. The CDR3 is 15 amino acids. CDR1 and CDR2 (germline): LGHDT, YNNKEL (reference sequence). The CDR3 nucleotides are TGTGCCAGCAGCCCACTAGCGGGAGCGGCAAATGAGCAGTTCTTC. It yields the protein CASSPLAGAANEQFF.

The chain is built from TRBV6-5 and TRBJ2-4; possibly TRBD2 for D (6 bases). The CDR3 contains 14 residues. Between the trimmed V and J ends, which lost 8 bases and 8 bases, there was a span of 19 bases. Germline V gives CDR1 MNHEY, CDR2 SVGAGI. The CDR3 sequence is CASRLGRYADIQYF. The CDR3 coding sequence is TGTGCCAGCCGCCTTGGGAGGTACGCAGACATTCAGTACTTC.